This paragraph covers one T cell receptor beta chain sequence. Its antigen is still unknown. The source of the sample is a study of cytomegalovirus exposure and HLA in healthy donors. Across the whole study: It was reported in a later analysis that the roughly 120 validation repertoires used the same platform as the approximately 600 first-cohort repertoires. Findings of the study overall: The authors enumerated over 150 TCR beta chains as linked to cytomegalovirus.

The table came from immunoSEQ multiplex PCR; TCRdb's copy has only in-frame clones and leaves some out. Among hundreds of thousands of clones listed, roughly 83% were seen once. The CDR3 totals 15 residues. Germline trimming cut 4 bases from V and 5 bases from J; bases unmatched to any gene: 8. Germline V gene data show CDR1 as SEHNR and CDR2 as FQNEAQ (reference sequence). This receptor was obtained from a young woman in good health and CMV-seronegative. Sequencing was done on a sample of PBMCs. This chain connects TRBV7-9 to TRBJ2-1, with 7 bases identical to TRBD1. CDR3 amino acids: CASSSYRGSDNEQFF. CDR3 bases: TGTGCCAGCAGCTCCTACAGGGGATCGGACAATGAGCAGTTCTTC.